This entry is about one T cell receptor beta chain. This clonotype was counted at least ten times. Its antigen is still unknown. Base qualities are not recorded, but no much larger clone differs from it by a single base. The data derive from a study of glioma-infiltrating T cells (dated by TCRdb to the mid-2010s). About the full investigation: Low-grade gliomas were WHO grade II oligodendrogliomas or astrocytomas, and glioblastomas were WHO grade IV tumors sampled at initial rather than recurrent diagnosis. Glioma patients received dexamethasone for six or fewer days before surgery. Sequencing coverage of about 4- to 11-fold of 900,000 to 1,000,000 peripheral T cells was targeted for blood libraries. Sequencing of TCR alpha- and beta-chain repertoires was performed on glioma tissue, on non-neoplastic brain tissue, and on matched peripheral blood mononuclear cells. The paired cohort comprised three low-grade glioma patients, about eight primary glioblastoma patients and three non-glioma patients contributing non-neoplastic brain tissue. To measure how far tissue and blood T-cell populations diverged, each tissue-infiltrating repertoire was compared against the peripheral blood repertoire of the same patient.

Findings and caveats that apply to the study as a whole: VJ-independent divergence between tissue and blood was below expectation in non-neoplastic patients but above expectation in all gliomas, especially low-grade gliomas. The group comparisons were based on small numbers of patients: three non-neoplastic, three low-grade glioma and eight glioblastoma patients. A signature set of shared blood CDR3 motifs marked patients with low tissue-blood divergence and was depleted in highly divergent patients. Very few CDR3 sequences were shared between tissue and blood, attributed to high CDR3 diversity and limited sampling.

Between the V and J ends, shortened by 0 bases and 4 bases respectively, the junction contains 12 bases. Inclusive of the bounding cysteine and phenylalanine, the CDR3 is 14 residues long. Just the 42-base CDR3 DNA is kept, in frame starting at base 1. According to the germline V gene (reference sequence), CDR1 reads DFQATT and CDR2 reads SNEGSKA. Immediately after resection, surgical brain or tumor specimens were cryofrozen in liquid nitrogen, and peripheral blood cells were collected at the same time. TCR alpha and beta CDR3 regions were amplified with the iRepertoire nested amplicon-rescue multiplex PCR (arm-PCR) platform from RNA. The input for one-step reverse transcription and amplification was about 95-450 ng of tissue mRNA or PBMC total RNA. Following bead purification, Illumina adapters were added by a secondary multiplex PCR, and the libraries were gel-purified between 200 and 400 bp. Libraries carried internal 6-nucleotide barcodes used for demultiplexing. Sequencing of libraries was performed on an Illumina MiSeq with 2x220 or 2x250 nucleotide paired-end reads. As for the authors' bioinformatics: Paired reads were merged using FLASH 1.2.11 and aligned with BWA-MEM to the GRCh37 human genome, and TRA and TRB reads were then extracted. An IMGT-derived reference of cassette sequences and CDR3 motifs, with pseudogenes included, was used for V and J assignment. Reads were translated in three frames, and productive CDR3s were defined by a C…FGXG motif without stop codons. Unique combinations of V-J cassette pair and CDR3 amino acid sequence were defined as clonotypes. Hamming distance filtering was applied to reads, with thresholds set by the sequence error rate of each sample in mapped regions. Using fastp at Q25 and MiXCR, TCRdb reprocessed the public reads and kept productive beta chains. Rows with one shared CDR3 protein collapse into an entry with the most common genes and DNA. The authors' filters were not applied to this entry. The sample has 400,000 or so distinct CDR3 sequences on record, less than 50% of them singletons. Clones ranked in the top ten supply about 12% of the sample.

This clonotype originated in a human donor with low-grade glioma or glioblastoma, undergoing nonglioma brain surgery, or in good health (not recorded which). Material for sequencing was glioma tissue, nonneoplastic brain tissue, or PBMCs (not recorded which). The chain is made from TRBV20-1 and TRBJ1-2; the D segment cannot be called with confidence. The CDR3 reads CSARDRSVGYGYTF. In nucleotides, the sequence is TGCAGTGCTAGAGATAGGAGTGTCGGCTATGGCTACACCTTC.